This T cell receptor beta chain was captured by sequencing in a study of blood T cell repertoires in COVID-19. About the study: There were acute and convalescent COVID-19 samples, and they came from the United States, Italy and Spain.

The CDR3 totals 17 residues. Germline V gives CDR1 SGHRS, CDR2 YFSETQ. The V end lost 0 bases, the J end lost 8 bases, and 21 bases lay between the germline ends. Produced via immunoSEQ multiplex PCR; TCRdb's table is partial and in-frame only. Of nearly 350,000 clones in the sample, approximately 89% are singletons; the top ten hold about 3.5%. The sequence was obtained from a woman aged 18-29 years who had recovered from COVID-19. Specimen: peripheral blood. The chain joins TRBV5-1 to TRBJ2-1, with a possible D match to TRBD2 (6 bases). This CDR3 reads CASSLVVGRLSGDEQFF. CDR3 nucleotide sequence: TGCGCCAGCAGCTTGGTGGTAGGGCGGCTCTCGGGGGATGAGCAGTTCTTC.